Each of the 20 T cell receptor beta chains below was sequenced from the same sample in a study of memory CD4+ T cells and cytomegalovirus serostatus (dated by TCRdb to between 2018 and 2021). A FACSAria II was used to sort memory CD4+ T cells, defined as single viable CD3+CD4+CD8-CD45RO+ cells. To prepare the library, the immunoSEQ multiplex PCR assay was applied. Entries here come from immuneACCESS through TCRdb and include only in-frame sequences with V and J called. Some clones fail to appear in such tables; in the studies checked, an unresolved V gene covers under half of the shortfall, and the cause of the remainder is unknown. In all, the sample holds under 50,000 clones, and roughly 80% of those were seen once. In total, the top ten clones hold about 0.8% of the sample. The sample was memory CD4+ T cells from blood. The receptor set was obtained from an adult in good health and CMV-seronegative.

This clone has just a few counts. This chain uses TRBV6-1 with TRBJ1-5, with D possibly TRBD1 on 5 matching bases. Trimming pared 6 bases from V and 3 bases from J, leaving 15 bases between. Germline V lookup: CDR1 MNHNS, CDR2 SASEGT. There are 15 residues in the CDR3. CDR3: CASRYRIENNQPQHF. CDR3 coding DNA: TGTGCCAGCAGATACAGGATCGAAAACAATCAGCCCCAGCATTTT.

This chain connects TRBV20-1 to TRBJ1-1, with D hard to call. The germline V gene encodes CDR1 DFQATT and CDR2 SNEGSKA (reference sequence). The CDR3 has 11 amino acids. V was trimmed by 1 base and J by 7 bases, leaving 7 bases between them. The CDR3 sequence is CSARVVGEAFF. In DNA form, the CDR3 reads TGCAGTGCTAGAGTCGTCGGTGAAGCTTTCTTT.

The V gene is TRBV10-3, the J gene TRBJ2-1; unclear D gene. The V and J ends lost 5 bases and 6 bases respectively, with 8 bases between them. CDR1 and CDR2 from the germline V gene are ENHRY and SYGVKD. The CDR3 sequence is 12 residues long. Here the CDR3 reads CAISPNSNEQFF. The CDR3 DNA sequence: TGTGCCATCAGTCCCAATAGCAATGAGCAGTTCTTC.

By share of the sample, this clone is medium-sized. V gene TRBV14 combines with J gene TRBJ1-3; maybe TRBD1 (5 bases). Deletions cut 2 bases from V and 0 bases from J, with 11 bases between. CDR3 size: 16 residues. Germline CDR1 is SGHDN and CDR2 is FVKESK. The CDR3 DNA is TGTGCCAGCAGCCAACAGGGACTACTCTCTGGAAACACCATATATTTT. Protein sequence: CASSQQGLLSGNTIYF.

The rearrangement links TRBV19 to TRBJ2-7, with D tentatively TRBD1 (6 bases). V lost 4 bases, J lost 4 bases, and 11 bases lay in between. This CDR3 has 13 amino acids. The germline V gene has CDR1 LNHDA and CDR2 SQIVND (reference sequence). In DNA, the CDR3 is TGTGCCAGTAGTAGCAGCAGGGGATACGAGCAGTACTTC. Translated, it gives CASSSSRGYEQYF. Using reference TRBV19 and TRBJ2-7 for the parts outside the CDR3, the full variable domain is DGGITQSPKYLFRKEGQNVTLSCEQNLNHDAMYWYRQDPGQGLRLIYYSQIVNDFQKGDIAEGYSVSREKKESFPLTVTSAQKNPTAFYLCASSSSRGYEQYFGPGTRLTVT.

The chain employs TRBV11-1 and TRBJ2-5; D possibly matches TRBD1 or TRBD2 (5 bases each). Germline V gives CDR1 SGHAT, CDR2 FQDESV (reference sequence). Deletions cut 4 bases from V and 3 bases from J, with 12 bases between. The CDR3 totals 14 residues. The CDR3 coding sequence is TGTGCCAGCAGCTCCTCACGGGGCAAAGAGACCCAGTACTTC. Protein product: CASSSSRGKETQYF.

A single count supports this clone. The rearrangement uses TRBV6-1 and TRBJ1-1; D is possibly TRBD1 (6 bases). V lost 6 bases, J lost 6 bases, and 17 bases lay in between. This CDR3 is 14 amino acids long. The germline V gene has CDR1 MNHNS and CDR2 SASEGT. CDR3 protein: CASRSGRGHSEAFF. The CDR3 coding sequence is TGTGCCAGCAGGTCGGGCAGGGGCCACTCTGAAGCTTTCTTT.

This sequence joins TRBV30 and TRBJ2-7; a possible D gene is TRBD2 (5 bases). Looked up from germline, CDR1 is GTSNPN and CDR2 is SVGIG (reference sequence). Trimming took 2 bases from V and 0 from J, leaving 14 bases between them. This CDR3 comprises 15 residues. The DNA of the CDR3 is TGTGCCTGGAGTCGCGGACTCGAAATCTCCTACGAGCAGTACTTC. Protein sequence: CAWSRGLEISYEQYF.

The rearrangement links TRBV6-6 to TRBJ2-5; D remains ambiguous. In germline, CDR1 is MNHNY, CDR2 SVGAGI (reference sequence). The CDR3 contains 14 residues. Between the trimmed V and J ends, which lost 1 base and 2 bases, there was a span of 8 bases. CDR3: CASSYFSPQETQYF. The CDR3 nucleotides read TGTGCCAGCAGTTACTTCTCGCCTCAAGAGACCCAGTACTTC.

V gene TRBV29-1 combines with J gene TRBJ1-1; 11 nucleotides line up with TRBD1. The CDR3 is made up of 13 amino acids. Germline-derived CDR1 and CDR2 are SQVTM and ANQGSEA. V gave up 4 bases and J gave up 5 bases; unmatched junction bases: 3. In DNA, the CDR3 is TGCAGCGTTGGGACAGGGGGCATGACTGAAGCTTTCTTT. This gives the protein CSVGTGGMTEAFF. The complete variable domain, with remaining parts taken from reference TRBV29-1 and TRBJ1-1, reads SAVISQKPSRDICQRGTSLTIQCQVDSQVTMMFWYRQQPGQSLTLIATANQGSEATYESGFVIDKFPISRPNLTFSTLTVSNMSPEDSSIYLCSVGTGGMTEAFFGQGTRLTVV.

By sample share, this clone is medium-sized. The chain is built from TRBV19 and TRBJ1-2, with D perhaps matching TRBD1 (6 bases). The V end was cut by 9 bases, the J end by 5 bases, with 22 bases between. CDR3 length: 15 residues. Germline values: CDR1 LNHDA, CDR2 SQIVND (reference sequence). CDR3 amino acids: CASRVGTQFLYGYTF. CDR3 nucleotides: TGTGCCAGCCGAGTTGGGACACAATTCTTATATGGCTACACCTTC.

This chain connects TRBV7-3 to TRBJ1-1, with D unresolved. CDR1 and CDR2 (germline): SGHTA, FQGTGA. V was shortened by 6 bases and J by 0 bases, with 8 bases between the two germline ends. The CDR3 consists of 13 residues. The CDR3 protein is CASSREMNTEAFF. CDR3 nucleotides: TGTGCCAGCAGTCGGGAAATGAACACTGAAGCTTTCTTT.

This chain links TRBV30 with TRBJ1-1, with TRBD1 identical over 9 bases. The ends lost 3 bases at V and 5 bases at J; junction bases unmatched: 4. The germline V gene has CDR1 GTSNPN and CDR2 SVGIG (reference sequence). This CDR3 spans 13 amino acids. Written as DNA, the CDR3 is TGTGCCTGGAGCAGGGACAGGGAAACTGAAGCTTTCTTT. Translating gives CAWSRDRETEAFF.

The chain is built from TRBV4-2 and TRBJ2-1; D remains unclear. The CDR3 has 12 residues. From germline, CDR1 is LGHNA and CDR2 YNFKEQ. Trimming took off 0 bases at V and 9 bases at J, with 6 bases between the two ends. The CDR3 loop is CASSQEVGEQFF. The CDR3 bases are TGTGCCAGCAGCCAAGAAGTCGGTGAGCAGTTCTTC.

This clone ranks as medium-sized. The chain employs TRBV5-4 and TRBJ1-6, with no clear D. Germline V CDR1 and CDR2: SGHNT, YYREEE (reference sequence). CDR3 length equals 16 residues. Trimming cost V 1 base and J 7 bases, with 15 bases left between them. CDR3 loop: CASSLSRSRTNSPLHF. The DNA of the CDR3 is TGTGCCAGCAGCTTGTCGCGTAGCCGAACGAATTCACCCCTCCACTTT.

The J gene is TRBJ1-3, the V gene TRBV6-5; tentatively, D is TRBD1 (5 bases). In germline, CDR1 is MNHEY, CDR2 SVGAGI. V was pared by 5 bases and J by 4 bases, with 15 bases between. This CDR3 contains 15 residues. This CDR3 reads CASSRQKGRGNTIYF. The DNA of the CDR3 is TGTGCCAGCAGTCGACAGAAGGGAAGAGGAAACACCATATATTTT.

The chain has TRBV9 and TRBJ1-3; the D gene is possibly TRBD1 (5 bases). The V gene's germline CDR1 is SGDLS and CDR2 YYNGEE. Trimming shortened V by 4 bases and J by 4 bases, and 18 bases separated the two germline ends. This CDR3 is built from 16 residues. The DNA for the CDR3 is TGTGCCAGCAGCCCTTCCCCGACAGCTACAGGAAACACCATATATTTT. It specifies CASSPSPTATGNTIYF. The entire variable domain, with the rest obtained from reference TRBV9 and TRBJ1-3, is as follows: DSGVTQTPKHLITATGQRVTLRCSPRSGDLSVYWYQQSLDQGLQFLIQYYNGEERAKGNILERFSAQQFPDLHSELNLSSLELGDSALYFCASSPSPTATGNTIYFGEGSWLTVV.

The chain couples TRBV7-2 to TRBJ2-7; D gene ambiguous. Germline assignment: CDR1 SGHTA and CDR2 FQGNSA. Trimming shortened V by 5 bases and J by 2 bases, and 7 bases separated the two germline ends. The CDR3 has 12 residues. DNA for the CDR3: TGTGCCAGCAGCCCATCCACCTACGAGCAGTACTTC. It translates to CASSPSTYEQYF.

The chain couples TRBV19 to TRBJ1-1; D is perhaps TRBD1 (6 bases). V lost 3 bases and J 1 base, leaving 15 bases between the germline ends. The CDR3 covers 16 residues. CDR1 and CDR2 (germline): LNHDA, SQIVND (reference sequence). The chain's CDR3 is CASSIVQGWGNTEAFF. As DNA, the CDR3 is TGTGCCAGTAGTATTGTACAGGGATGGGGGAACACTGAAGCTTTCTTT.

V and J are TRBV27 and TRBJ1-2; perhaps TRBD1 as D (5 bases). V dropped 9 bases and J dropped 2 bases, with 22 bases sitting between them. The CDR3 totals 16 residues. Germline V gene sequence: CDR1 MNHEY, CDR2 SMNVEV (reference sequence). CDR3 sequence (DNA): TGTGCCAGGTGGACAAACCCCCGAGGTGTAAACTATGGCTACACCTTC. It is translated as CARWTNPRGVNYGYTF.